This TCR beta chain was sequenced in a study of control samples from healthy donors and cancer patients. Profiling relied on immunoSEQ multiplex PCR, and the TCRdb table lists in-frame clones only, not all of them. This table has 100,000 to 150,000 clones, over 75% appearing once. The germline CDR1 and CDR2 sequences are LGHNA and YSLEER. V gave up 4 bases and J gave up 1 base; unmatched junction bases: 3. The CDR3 runs 14 residues. This clonotype was sampled from a man aged 55-75 years in good health. The V gene is TRBV4-3, the J gene TRBJ1-2; TRBD1 aligns across 7 bases. The specimen was blood. CDR3 in DNA: TGCGCCAGCAGCCCCGGGACAGATAACTATGGCTACACCTTC. Its translation: CASSPGTDNYGYTF.